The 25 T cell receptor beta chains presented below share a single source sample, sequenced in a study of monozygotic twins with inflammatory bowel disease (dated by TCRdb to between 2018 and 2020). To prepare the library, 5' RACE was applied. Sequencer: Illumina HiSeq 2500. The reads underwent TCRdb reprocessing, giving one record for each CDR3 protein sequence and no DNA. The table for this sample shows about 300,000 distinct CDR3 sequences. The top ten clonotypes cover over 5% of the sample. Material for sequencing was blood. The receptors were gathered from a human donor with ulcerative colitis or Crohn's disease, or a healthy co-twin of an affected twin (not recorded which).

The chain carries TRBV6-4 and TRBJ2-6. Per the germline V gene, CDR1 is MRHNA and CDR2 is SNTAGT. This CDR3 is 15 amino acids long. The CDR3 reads CASSDSGYGANVLTF.

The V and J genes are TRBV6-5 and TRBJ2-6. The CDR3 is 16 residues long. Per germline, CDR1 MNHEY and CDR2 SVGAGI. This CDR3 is CASSWTTDTGANVLTF.

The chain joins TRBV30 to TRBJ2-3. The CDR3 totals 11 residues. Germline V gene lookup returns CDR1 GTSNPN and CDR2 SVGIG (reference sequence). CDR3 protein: CAWSNRDTQYF. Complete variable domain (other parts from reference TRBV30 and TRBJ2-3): SQTIHQWPATLVQPVGSPLSLECTVEGTSNPNLYWYRQAAGRGLQLLFYSVGIGQISSEVPQNLSASRPQDRQFILSSKKLLLSDSGFYLCAWSNRDTQYFGPGTRLTVL.

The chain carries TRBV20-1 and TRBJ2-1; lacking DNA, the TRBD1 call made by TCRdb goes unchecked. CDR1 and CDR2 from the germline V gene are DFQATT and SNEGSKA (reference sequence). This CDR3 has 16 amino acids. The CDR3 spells CSAIQVPGRSYNEQFF.

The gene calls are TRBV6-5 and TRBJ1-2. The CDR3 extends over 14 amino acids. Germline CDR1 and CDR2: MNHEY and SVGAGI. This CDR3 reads CASSYTTSGYGYTF.

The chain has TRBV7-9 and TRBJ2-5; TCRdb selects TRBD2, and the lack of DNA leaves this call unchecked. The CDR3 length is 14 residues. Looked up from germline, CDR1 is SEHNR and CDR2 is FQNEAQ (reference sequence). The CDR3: CASSSWDLAETQYF.

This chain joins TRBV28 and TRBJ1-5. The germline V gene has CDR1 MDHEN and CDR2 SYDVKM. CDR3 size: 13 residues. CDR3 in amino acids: CASRYVGNQPRHF.

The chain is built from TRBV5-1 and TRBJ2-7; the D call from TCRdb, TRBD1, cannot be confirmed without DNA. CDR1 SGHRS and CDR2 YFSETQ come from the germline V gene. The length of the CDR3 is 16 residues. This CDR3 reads CASSLGGRDRGYEQYF.

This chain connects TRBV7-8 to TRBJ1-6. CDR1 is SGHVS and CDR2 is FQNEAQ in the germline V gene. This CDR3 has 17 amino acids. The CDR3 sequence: CASSLMTTNSYNSPLHF.

The CDR3 spells CASSPPPEGQGYDEQYF. The chain has TRBV18 and TRBJ2-7; TCRdb returns TRBD2, unconfirmable since there is no DNA. This CDR3 has 17 amino acids. From germline, CDR1 is KGHSH and CDR2 LQKENI.

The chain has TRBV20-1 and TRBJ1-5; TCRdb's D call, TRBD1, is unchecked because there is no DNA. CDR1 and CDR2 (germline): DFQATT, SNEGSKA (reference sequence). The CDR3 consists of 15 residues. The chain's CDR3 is CSARDPDSWNQPQHF.

The CDR3 sequence: CASSLAAATNTEAFF. The chain joins TRBV5-6 to TRBJ1-1. Germline values: CDR1 SGHDT, CDR2 YYEEEE. There are 15 residues in the CDR3.

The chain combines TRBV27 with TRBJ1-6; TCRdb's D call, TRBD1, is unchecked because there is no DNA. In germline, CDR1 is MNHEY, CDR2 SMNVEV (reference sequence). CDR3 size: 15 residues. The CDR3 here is CASSYGQGGHSPLHF.

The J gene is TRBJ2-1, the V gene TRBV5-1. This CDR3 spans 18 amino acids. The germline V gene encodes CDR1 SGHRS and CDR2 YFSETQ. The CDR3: CASRFSFGPIISGNEQFF.

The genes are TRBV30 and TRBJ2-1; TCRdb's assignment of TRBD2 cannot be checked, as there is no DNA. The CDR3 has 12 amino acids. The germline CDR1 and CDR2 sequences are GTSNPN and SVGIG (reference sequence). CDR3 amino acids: CAWSGGRNEQFF.

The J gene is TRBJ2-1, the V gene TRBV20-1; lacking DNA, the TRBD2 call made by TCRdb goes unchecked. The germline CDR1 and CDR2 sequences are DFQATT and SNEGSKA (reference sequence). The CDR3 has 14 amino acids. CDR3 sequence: CSARGGALYNEQFF.

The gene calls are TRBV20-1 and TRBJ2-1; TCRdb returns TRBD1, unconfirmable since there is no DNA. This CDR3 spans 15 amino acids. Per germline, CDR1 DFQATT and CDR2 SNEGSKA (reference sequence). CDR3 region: CSASKPGTGNNEQFF.

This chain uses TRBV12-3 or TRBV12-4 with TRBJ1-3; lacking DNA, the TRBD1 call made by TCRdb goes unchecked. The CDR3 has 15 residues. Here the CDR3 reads CASRPGTLGGNTIYF.

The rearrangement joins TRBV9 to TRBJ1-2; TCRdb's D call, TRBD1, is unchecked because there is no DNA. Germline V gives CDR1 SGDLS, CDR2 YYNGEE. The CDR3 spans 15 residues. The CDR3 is CASSVGGGQPYGYTF.

CDR3 residues: CASSPRTSWDEQFF. The rearrangement joins TRBV6-1 to TRBJ2-1; TCRdb proposes TRBD2, but this gene call is untestable without DNA. Germline V gene data show CDR1 as MNHNS and CDR2 as SASEGT. This CDR3 is 14 amino acids long.

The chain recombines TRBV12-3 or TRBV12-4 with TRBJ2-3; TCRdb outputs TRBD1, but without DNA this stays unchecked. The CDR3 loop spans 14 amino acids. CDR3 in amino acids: CASSLARGGDTQYF.

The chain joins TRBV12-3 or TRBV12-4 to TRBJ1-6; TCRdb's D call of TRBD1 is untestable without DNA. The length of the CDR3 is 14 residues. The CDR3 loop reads CASSLKDTSSPLHF.

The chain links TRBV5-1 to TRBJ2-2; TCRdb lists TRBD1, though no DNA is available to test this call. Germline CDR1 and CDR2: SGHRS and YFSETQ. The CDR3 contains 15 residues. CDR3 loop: CASTLTGDNTGELFF.

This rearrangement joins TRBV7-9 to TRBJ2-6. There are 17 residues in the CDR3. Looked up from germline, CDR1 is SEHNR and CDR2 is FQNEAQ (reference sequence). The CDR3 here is CASSLGGFSSGANVLTF.

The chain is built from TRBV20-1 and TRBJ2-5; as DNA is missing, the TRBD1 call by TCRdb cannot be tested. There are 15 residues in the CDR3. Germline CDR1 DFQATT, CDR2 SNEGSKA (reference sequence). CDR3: CSARPLGVWEETQYF.